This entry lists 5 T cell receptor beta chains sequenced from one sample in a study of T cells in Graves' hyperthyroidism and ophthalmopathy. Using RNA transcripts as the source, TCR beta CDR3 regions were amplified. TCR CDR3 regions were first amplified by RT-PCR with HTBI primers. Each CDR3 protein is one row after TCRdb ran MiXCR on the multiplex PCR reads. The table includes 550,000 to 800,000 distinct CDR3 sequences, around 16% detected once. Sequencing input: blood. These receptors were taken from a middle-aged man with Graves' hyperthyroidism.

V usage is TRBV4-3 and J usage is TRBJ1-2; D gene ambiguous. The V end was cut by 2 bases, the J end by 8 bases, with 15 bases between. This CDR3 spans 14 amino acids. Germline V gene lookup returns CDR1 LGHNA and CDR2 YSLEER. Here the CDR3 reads CASSQRATVPGYTF. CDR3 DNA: TGCGCCAGCAGCCAAAGGGCGACGGTGCCGGGCTACACCTTC.

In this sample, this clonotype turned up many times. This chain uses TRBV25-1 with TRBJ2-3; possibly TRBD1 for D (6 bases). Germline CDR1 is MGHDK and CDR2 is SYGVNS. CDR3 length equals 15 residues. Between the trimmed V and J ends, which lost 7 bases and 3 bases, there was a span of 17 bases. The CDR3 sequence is CASKLQGRATDTQYF. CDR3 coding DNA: TGTGCCAGCAAATTACAGGGAAGAGCGACAGATACGCAGTATTTT.

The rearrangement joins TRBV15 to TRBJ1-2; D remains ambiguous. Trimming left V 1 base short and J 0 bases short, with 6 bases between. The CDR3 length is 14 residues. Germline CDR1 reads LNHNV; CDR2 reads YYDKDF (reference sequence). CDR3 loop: CATSRAATNYGYTF. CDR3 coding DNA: TGTGCCACCAGCAGAGCCGCGACTAACTATGGCTACACCTTC.

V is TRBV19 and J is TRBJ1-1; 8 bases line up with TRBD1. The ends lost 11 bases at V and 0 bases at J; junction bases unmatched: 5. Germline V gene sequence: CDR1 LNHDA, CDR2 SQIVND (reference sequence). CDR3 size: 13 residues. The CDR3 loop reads CAGSGQVNTEAFF. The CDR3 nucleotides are TGTGCCGGCTCGGGACAGGTGAACACTGAAGCTTTCTTT.

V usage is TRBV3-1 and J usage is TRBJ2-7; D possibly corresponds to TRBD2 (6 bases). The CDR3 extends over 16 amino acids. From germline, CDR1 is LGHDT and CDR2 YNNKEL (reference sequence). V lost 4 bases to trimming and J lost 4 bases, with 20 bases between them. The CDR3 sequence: CASSPPGARGNYEQYF. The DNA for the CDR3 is TGTGCCAGCAGCCCACCCGGGGCCCGCGGGAATTACGAGCAGTACTTC.